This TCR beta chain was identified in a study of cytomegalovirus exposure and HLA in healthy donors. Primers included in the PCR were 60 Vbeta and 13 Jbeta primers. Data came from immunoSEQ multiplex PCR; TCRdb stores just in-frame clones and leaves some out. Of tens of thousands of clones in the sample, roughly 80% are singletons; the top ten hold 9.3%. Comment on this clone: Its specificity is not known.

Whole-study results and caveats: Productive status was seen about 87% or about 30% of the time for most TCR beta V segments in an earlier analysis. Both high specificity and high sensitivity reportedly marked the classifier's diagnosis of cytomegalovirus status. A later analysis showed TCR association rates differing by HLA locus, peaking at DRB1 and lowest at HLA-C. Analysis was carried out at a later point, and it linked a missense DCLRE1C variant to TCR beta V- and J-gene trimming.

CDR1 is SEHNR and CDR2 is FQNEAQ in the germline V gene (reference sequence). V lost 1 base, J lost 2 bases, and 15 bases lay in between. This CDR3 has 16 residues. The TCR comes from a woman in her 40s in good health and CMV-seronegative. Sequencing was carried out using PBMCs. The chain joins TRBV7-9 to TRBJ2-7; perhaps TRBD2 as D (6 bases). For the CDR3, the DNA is TGTGCCAGCAGCTTAGAGTATAGCGGCAGTCCCTACGAGCAGTACTTC. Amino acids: CASSLEYSGSPYEQYF. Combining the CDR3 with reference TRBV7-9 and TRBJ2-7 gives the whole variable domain DTGVSQNPRHKITKRGQNVTFRCDPISEHNRLYWYRQTLGQGPEFLTYFQNEAQLEKSRLLSDRFSAERPKGSFSTLEIQRTEQGDSAMYLCASSLEYSGSPYEQYFGPGTRLTVT.